This TCR beta chain was identified in a study of T cell changes during pregnancy in multiple sclerosis. Libraries were prepared by immunoSEQ multiplex PCR; TCRdb keeps only in-frame clonotypes and omits some of them. The sample holds about 75,000 clones, approximately 88% seen once. The germline CDR1 and CDR2 sequences are GTSNPN and SVGIG (reference sequence). The CDR3 length is 13 residues. V lost 0 bases and J 6 bases, leaving 12 bases between the germline ends. This receptor was taken from a female donor in good health, enrolled as a control in a pregnancy study. The source material was peripheral blood, sampled in the first trimester of pregnancy. This rearrangement joins TRBV30 to TRBJ2-7; D is perhaps TRBD1 (6 bases). The CDR3 DNA sequence: TGTGCCTGGAGTGTTCTAGGGGGACGCGAGCAGTACTTC. Encoded protein: CAWSVLGGREQYF. The full variable domain, its missing parts supplied by reference TRBV30 and TRBJ2-7, is SQTIHQWPATLVQPVGSPLSLECTVEGTSNPNLYWYRQAAGRGLQLLFYSVGIGQISSEVPQNLSASRPQDRQFILSSKKLLLSDSGFYLCAWSVLGGREQYFGPGTRLTVT.